These 8 T cell receptor beta chains originate from one sample sequenced in a study of shared clonotypes between healthy human individuals. Using immunoSEQ multiplex PCR, the repertoire was profiled, and TCRdb retains in-frame clones only, with some absent. The table has a few million clones, around 95% seen once. Sequencing used naive CD4+ T cells sorted from blood. The sample's subset: CD45RA+ positively selected. All receptors derive from a man aged 18 to 30 in good health.

V gene TRBV7-2 combines with J gene TRBJ1-2, with 9 bases aligning to TRBD1. This CDR3 has 14 residues. CDR1 is SGHTA, CDR2 FQGNSA, per germline. Germline trimming cut 5 bases from V and 5 bases from J; bases unmatched to any gene: 6. The CDR3 nucleotides are TGTGCCAGCAGCCGGACAGGGGAGGGATATGGCTACACCTTC. Amino acids: CASSRTGEGYGYTF.

This rearrangement joins TRBV29-1 to TRBJ2-7, with 8 bases that match TRBD2. J gave up 6 bases and V 6 bases, and 10 bases lay outside the gene matches. This CDR3 comprises 13 residues. The germline gives CDR1 SQVTM, CDR2 ANQGSEA. The CDR3: CSVAGALLAEQYF. The CDR3 DNA is TGCAGCGTAGCGGGGGCTCTCCTTGCCGAGCAGTACTTC.

This sequence joins TRBV6-5 and TRBJ2-7, with 14 bases aligning to TRBD2. The J segment lost 2 bases and the V segment lost 8 bases, leaving 5 bases of the junction unmatched. The CDR3 consists of 15 residues. The germline gives CDR1 MNHEY, CDR2 SVGAGI. CDR3 residues: CASGSTSGRAYEQYF. The CDR3 nucleotides are TGTGCCAGCGGGTCGACTAGCGGGAGGGCCTACGAGCAGTACTTC.

The genes are TRBV11-2 and TRBJ2-5, with D uncertain. Between the trimmed V and J ends, which lost 7 bases and 3 bases, there was a span of 18 bases. CDR1 and CDR2 (germline): SGHAT, FQNNGV. The CDR3 runs to 15 residues. The CDR3 DNA sequence: TGTGCCAGCATCCTCGTGGGCTTCCTGAAAGAGACCCAGTACTTC. The encoded protein is CASILVGFLKETQYF.

This clone was seen only once. The chain employs TRBV28 and TRBJ2-4; possibly TRBD2 for D (6 bases). The V and J ends lost 3 bases and 6 bases respectively, with 9 bases between them. The CDR3 has 13 residues. Germline CDR1 MDHEN, CDR2 SYDVKM. The CDR3 region has the DNA TGTGCCAGCAGTTTCGGAGGGGCAAACATTCAGTACTTC. Its translation: CASSFGGANIQYF.

The V call is TRBV7-5, the J call TRBJ2-7; the D segment call TRBD2 is taken from the table without a DNA check. TRBV7-5 is termed a pseudogene. CDR3 length: 15 residues. The CDR3 region is CARSLGGCGRGEQYF. CDR3 nucleotide sequence: TGTGCCAGAAGCTTAGGAGGTTGTGGACGGGGCGAGCAGTACTTC.

V is TRBV30 and J is TRBJ2-1; TRBD2 aligns across 9 bases. V shed 0 bases and J 5 bases; nucleotides not matched to a gene: 11. There are 17 residues in the CDR3. Per the germline V gene, CDR1 is GTSNPN and CDR2 is SVGIG (reference sequence). This chain's CDR3 is CAWSVGLTSGSHNEQFF. For the CDR3, the DNA is TGTGCCTGGAGTGTAGGCTTAACTAGCGGGTCTCACAATGAGCAGTTCTTC.

The J gene is TRBJ2-1, the V gene TRBV6-1, with a tentative D call TRBD2 (5 bases). Germline values: CDR1 MNHNS, CDR2 SASEGT. This CDR3 spans 17 amino acids. Deletions cut 2 bases from V and 6 bases from J, with 20 bases between. The DNA for the CDR3 is TGTGCCAGCAGTGAACTCGGCGGGCTCCTTAGAATCAATGAGCAGTTCTTC. Translated, it gives CASSELGGLLRINEQFF.